This T cell receptor beta chain appears in the sequencing data of a study of cytomegalovirus exposure and HLA in healthy donors. Study context: An early release of data contained 75 million to 90 million unique TCRs, which came from HLA-typed donors. Findings and limits, study-wide: While the bulk of TCR sequences proved rare, some public TCRs turned up in many donors.

Germline V CDR1 and CDR2: GTSNPN, SVGIG (reference sequence). The CDR3 extends over 13 amino acids. V lost 5 bases to trimming and J lost 5 bases; unmatched junction nucleotides: 2. In the case of this clone: Its antigen is unknown.

Both 60 Vbeta primers and 13 Jbeta primers went into the PCR. As originally analysed: Roughly 12 million shared chains were among 65 million to 85 million unique TCR beta chains counted in a later analysis. The method was immunoSEQ multiplex PCR; TCRdb's version includes in-frame clones alone and lacks a portion of them. That table gives V, J and clone size, and the DNA gave D and trimming. Here the sample spans approximately 120,000 clones, 69% being singletons. Specimen: PBMCs. The receptor was isolated from a woman aged 65 to 85 in good health and CMV-seropositive. This chain joins TRBV30 and TRBJ1-3; 11 bases are shared with TRBD1. CDR3 DNA sequence: TGTGCCTGGGGACAGGGGGCGAGAAACACCATATATTTT. Its translation: CAWGQGARNTIYF.